One and the same sample provided the 25 T cell receptor beta chains below, sequenced in a study of cytomegalovirus exposure and HLA in healthy donors. In the PCR, 60 Vbeta and 13 Jbeta primers were used. Libraries were prepared by immunoSEQ multiplex PCR; TCRdb keeps only in-frame clonotypes and omits some of them. The table includes roughly 180,000 clones, approximately 85% detected once. The specimen was PBMCs. All receptors come from a girl aged 10 to 17 in good health and CMV-seropositive.

The rearrangement links TRBV10-2 to TRBJ2-1; 10 positions match TRBD2. CDR1 and CDR2 (germline): WSHSY, SAAADI. This CDR3 is built from 13 residues. The V segment lost 0 bases and the J segment 13 bases; nucleotides outside the gene matches: 3. CDR3 loop: CASSESLAGVQFF. DNA of the CDR3: TGCGCCAGCAGTGAGTCCCTAGCGGGGGTTCAGTTCTTC.

The J gene is TRBJ1-3, the V gene TRBV5-4; no clear D gene. The germline V gene encodes CDR1 SGHNT and CDR2 YYREEE (reference sequence). Trimming removed 4 bases from V and 2 bases from J, with 7 bases in between. The CDR3 has 13 residues. CDR3 residues: CASSREPGNTIYF. CDR3 DNA sequence: TGTGCCAGCAGCCGCGAGCCTGGAAACACCATATATTTT.

The table lists this clone with a count of one. The chain has TRBV10-3 and TRBJ2-1, with TRBD2 matching 8 bases. J lost 9 bases, V lost 8 bases, and 12 bases had no gene match. The CDR3 is made up of 14 amino acids. Looked up from germline, CDR1 is ENHRY and CDR2 is SYGVKD. In nucleotides, the CDR3 is TGTGCCATCGGGGCCGGGTCCCGGGGGGGTGAGCAGTTCTTC. This codes for CAIGAGSRGGEQFF.

This chain connects TRBV20-1 to TRBJ1-1; TRBD1 is a possible D gene (5 bases). Germline V gives CDR1 DFQATT, CDR2 SNEGSKA (reference sequence). This CDR3 comprises 11 residues. Trimming left V 6 bases short and J 7 bases short, with 12 bases between. CDR3 DNA: TGCAGTGCCCCGGCGGGGGATGAAGCTTTCTTT. Translated: CSAPAGDEAFF.

The gene calls are TRBV9 and TRBJ2-3, with 8 bases lining up with TRBD1. CDR3 length: 14 amino acids. The V and J ends lost 4 bases and 2 bases, in that order; junction bases with no gene match: 3. Germline CDR1 SGDLS, CDR2 YYNGEE. The DNA of the CDR3 is TGTGCCAGCAGCCGCAGGGGGCCCACAGATACGCAGTATTTT. Protein product: CASSRRGPTDTQYF.

This clone has just a few counts. The chain has TRBV10-3 and TRBJ2-7; 9 bases align to TRBD2. Germline CDR1 reads ENHRY; CDR2 reads SYGVKD. This CDR3 has 15 residues. The V segment lost 3 bases and the J segment 5 bases; nucleotides outside the gene matches: 8. CDR3 nucleotides: TGTGCCATCAGTGACACCGGGACTAGCCCCGACGAGCAGTACTTC. Its protein product is CAISDTGTSPDEQYF.

The chain recombines TRBV6-1 with TRBJ1-2; D gene unclear. The CDR3 has 13 residues. The V gene lost 4 bases and the J gene lost 4 bases, with 10 bases spanning the gap. Germline loops: CDR1 MNHNS, CDR2 SASEGT. CDR3: CASSGQKFYGYTF. CDR3 bases: TGTGCCAGCAGTGGCCAGAAGTTCTATGGCTACACCTTC.

This chain connects TRBV6-5 to TRBJ1-2, with D perhaps matching TRBD1 (6 bases). There are 14 residues in the CDR3. The V gene lost 2 bases and the J gene lost 9 bases, with 16 bases spanning the gap. CDR1 and CDR2 from the germline V gene are MNHEY and SVGAGI. The CDR3 bases are TGTGCCAGCAGTTACGGCCGGGCAGGGGTTAGCTACACCTTC. Translating it yields CASSYGRAGVSYTF.

The chain couples TRBV15 to TRBJ1-3; 8 bases align to TRBD1. V lost 5 bases and J lost 3; bases outside the gene matches: 6. Germline V gene sequence: CDR1 LNHNV, CDR2 YYDKDF (reference sequence). The CDR3 length is 15 residues. CDR3 in DNA: TGTGCCACCAGCCCCTGGACAGGGAATGGAAACACCATATATTTT. Its translation is CATSPWTGNGNTIYF. The variable domain in full, completed from reference TRBV15 and TRBJ1-3, reads DAMVIQNPRYQVTQFGKPVTLSCSQTLNHNVMYWYQQKSSQAPKLLFHYYDKDFNNEADTPDNFQSRRPNTSFCFLDIRSPGLGDTAMYLCATSPWTGNGNTIYFGEGSWLTVV.

The rearrangement uses TRBV5-1 and TRBJ2-5; weak D call: TRBD1 (6 bases). The end of the DNA aligns better with TRBJ2-7, so the J call may be wrong. Germline CDR1 and CDR2: SGHRS and YFSETQ. The CDR3 is 15 amino acids. The CDR3 bases are TGCGCCAGCAGCTTGGTGGACAGCCTCTCCTACGAGCAGTACTTC. Translated, it gives CASSLVDSLSYEQYF.

The chain recombines TRBV4-3 with TRBJ2-5; D is unclear. This CDR3 is built from 14 residues. The germline gives CDR1 LGHNA, CDR2 YSLEER. Trimming took 0 bases from V and 5 from J, leaving 10 bases between them. CDR3 region: CASSQDLREETQYF. Here the CDR3 DNA reads TGCGCCAGCAGCCAAGATCTGAGAGAGGAGACCCAGTACTTC.

This chain uses TRBV10-2 with TRBJ2-3, with D possibly matching TRBD1 (5 bases). V shed 2 bases and J shed 3 bases, with 15 bases lying between them. Germline V gene sequence: CDR1 WSHSY, CDR2 SAAADI. The CDR3 extends over 16 amino acids. The CDR3 reads CASSEQGLSRTDTQYF. The CDR3 DNA reads as TGCGCCAGCAGTGAGCAGGGATTATCGAGGACAGATACGCAGTATTTT.

This chain connects TRBV4-3 to TRBJ2-3; TRBD1 matches at 9 bases. Germline CDR1 and CDR2: LGHNA and YSLEER. The CDR3 has 19 amino acids. The V segment lost 0 bases and the J segment 4 bases; nucleotides outside the gene matches: 14. The CDR3 is CASSQERPPTGGIADTQYF. In nucleotides, the CDR3 is TGCGCCAGCAGCCAAGAGAGGCCCCCAACAGGGGGCATTGCAGATACGCAGTATTTT.

The rearrangement uses TRBV7-2 and TRBJ2-1, with a tentative D call TRBD2 (5 bases). V shed 3 bases and J shed 8 bases, with 11 bases lying between them. Germline V lookup: CDR1 SGHTA, CDR2 FQGNSA. This CDR3 spans 13 amino acids. Written as DNA, the CDR3 is TGTGCCAGCAGCTTTAGTGGAGGCGATGAGCAGTTCTTC. Translated: CASSFSGGDEQFF.

For this clone: A junction end diverges from the germline sequence, so it may reflect a read error. V gene TRBV7-2 combines with J gene TRBJ2-2, with TRBD2 matching 12 bases. The CDR3 is 17 amino acids. The V gene's germline CDR1 is SGHTA and CDR2 FQGNSA. The CDR3: CASSLAGGQPGTGELFF. As DNA, the CDR3 is TGTGCCAGCAGCCTAGCGGGGGGGCAGCCCGGGACCGGGGAGCTGTTTTTT. Based on the CDR3 plus reference TRBV7-2 and TRBJ2-2, the full variable domain is GAGVSQSPSNKVTEKGKDVELRCDPISGHTALYWYRQSLGQGLEFLIYFQGNSAPDKSGLPSDRFSAERTGGSVSTLTIQRTQQEDSAVYLCASSLAGGQPGTGELFFGEGSRLTVL.

This clone was seen a handful of times. The J gene is TRBJ2-1, the V gene TRBV2, with TRBD2 matching over 8 bases. From germline, CDR1 is SNHLY and CDR2 FYNNEI. The CDR3 spans 16 residues. Germline trimming cut 4 bases from V and 1 base from J; bases unmatched to any gene: 6. CDR3 region: CASSAGTGGSYNEQFF. DNA of the CDR3: TGTGCCAGCAGTGCAGGGACGGGGGGGTCCTACAATGAGCAGTTCTTC.

This chain links TRBV20-1 with TRBJ2-5; D unclear. The CDR3 totals 10 residues. Germline-derived CDR1 and CDR2 are DFQATT and SNEGSKA (reference sequence). The ends were cut back, 6 bases at V and 5 bases at J, with 7 bases in the middle. In nucleotides, the CDR3 is TGCAGTGCGTTGGAGGAGACCCAGTACTTC. Its translation: CSALEETQYF.

The J gene is TRBJ2-7, the V gene TRBV5-1; 8 nucleotides agree with TRBD1. This CDR3 comprises 15 residues. The V gene's germline CDR1 is SGHRS and CDR2 YFSETQ. The V segment lost 5 bases and the J segment 3 bases; nucleotides outside the gene matches: 10. The CDR3 coding sequence is TGCGCCAGCAGAACGGACAGGGAAACAAACTACGAGCAGTACTTC. Its protein product is CASRTDRETNYEQYF.

The rearrangement links TRBV27 to TRBJ1-6, with D tentatively TRBD1 (6 bases). Germline CDR1 and CDR2: MNHEY and SMNVEV (reference sequence). The CDR3 has 14 residues. The V end lost 2 bases, the J end lost 7 bases, and 9 bases lay between the germline ends. For the CDR3, the DNA is TGTGCCAGCAGTTTACGACAGGAAAATTCACCCCTCCACTTT. Amino acid sequence: CASSLRQENSPLHF.

This clone was found once. The chain uses TRBV4-1 and TRBJ2-5; TRBD2 matches 7 bases. There are 16 residues in the CDR3. The germline CDR1 and CDR2 sequences are MGHRA and YSYEKL. Losses at the gene ends were 1 base for V and 3 bases for J; bases not matched to a gene: 8. DNA of the CDR3: TGCGCCAGCAGCCAAGGTCGGACTAGAGGTGAAGAGACCCAGTACTTC. Residues: CASSQGRTRGEETQYF.

The rearrangement joins TRBV6-1 to TRBJ1-1; 7 bases fit TRBD1. CDR1 is MNHNS, CDR2 SASEGT, per germline. Trimming took 5 bases from V and 5 from J; bases not matched to a gene: 8. There are 14 residues in the CDR3. The CDR3 DNA is TGTGCCAGCAGTCCGCGGACAGGTTGGACTGAAGCTTTCTTT. This sequence encodes CASSPRTGWTEAFF.

This chain uses TRBV5-4 with TRBJ1-2; perhaps TRBD1 as D (6 bases). V shed 5 bases and J shed 8 bases, with 10 bases lying between them. CDR3 size: 11 residues. Germline CDR1 and CDR2: SGHNT and YYREEE (reference sequence). The CDR3, as DNA: TGTGCCAGCAGATTGACAGGCGGCTACACCTTC. It yields the protein CASRLTGGYTF. The full variable domain, completed using reference TRBV5-4 and TRBJ1-2, is ETGVTQSPTHLIKTRGQQVTLRCSSQSGHNTVSWYQQALGQGPQFIFQYYREEENGRGNFPPRFSGLQFPNYSSELNVNALELDDSALYLCASRLTGGYTFGSGTRLTVV.

This clone showed up just once. The chain links TRBV7-9 to TRBJ1-2; tentative D call: TRBD1 (6 bases). V was trimmed by 4 bases and J by 8 bases, leaving 14 bases between them. The germline gives CDR1 SEHNR, CDR2 FQNEAQ (reference sequence). The CDR3 spans 13 residues. CDR3 DNA sequence: TGTGCCAGCAGCTCAACAGGGTCCGGAGGCTACACCTTC. It yields the protein CASSSTGSGGYTF.

The rearrangement uses TRBV5-6 and TRBJ2-5; no firm D call. The germline V and J ends were trimmed by 4 bases and 5 bases, with 15 bases remaining between them. CDR1 SGHDT and CDR2 YYEEEE come from the germline V gene. The CDR3 totals 14 residues. For the CDR3, the DNA is TGTGCCAGCAGCCGCCCCGGCGGTGGGGAGACCCAGTACTTC. Residues: CASSRPGGGETQYF.

V usage is TRBV4-3 and J usage is TRBJ1-2; 9 nucleotides match TRBD1. The germline V gene has CDR1 LGHNA and CDR2 YSLEER. The CDR3 extends over 18 amino acids. Trimming removed 3 bases from V and 5 bases from J; junction bases left unmatched: 16. The CDR3 nucleotides are TGCGCCAGCAGCCACACGGGACAGGGAGAGATCTTTTCGTATGGCTACACCTTC. Residues: CASSHTGQGEIFSYGYTF.